This T cell receptor beta chain is from a study of T cell changes during pregnancy in multiple sclerosis. V dropped 8 bases and J dropped 5; count of bases not matched to a gene: 4. The CDR3 is made up of 12 amino acids. The germline gives CDR1 MDHEN, CDR2 SYDVKM. Sequenced by immunoSEQ multiplex PCR; TCRdb stores in-frame clones only, minus some. This table has approximately 50,000 clones, about 91% appearing once. This chain links TRBV28 with TRBJ1-2; 8 nucleotides align to TRBD1. The sequenced sample was CD8+ T cells from peripheral blood mononuclear cells, obtained after pregnancy. This TCR derives from a female donor with multiple sclerosis, enrolled in a pregnancy study. DNA for the CDR3: TGTGCCAGCCACACAGGGGGATATGGCTACACCTTC. This sequence encodes CASHTGGYGYTF.